One sample yielded the 8 T cell receptor beta chains listed below, sequenced in a study of blood T cell repertoires in COVID-19. Sequenced by immunoSEQ multiplex PCR; TCRdb stores in-frame clones only, minus some. The sample consists of 200,000 to 300,000 clones, roughly 85% of them appearing once. The sequencing input was peripheral blood. The receptor set was obtained from a man aged 50 or older with COVID-19, enrolled during active disease.

V gene TRBV7-3 combines with J gene TRBJ1-6, with D perhaps TRBD1 (5 bases). The CDR3 spans 12 residues. V was clipped by 6 bases and J by 8 bases, with 8 bases between them. Germline V gene data show CDR1 as SGHTA and CDR2 as FQGTGA. The CDR3 DNA reads TGTGCCAGCAGGGCGGGGGATTCACCCCTCCACTTT. It codes for CASRAGDSPLHF.

The V and J genes are TRBV6-4 and TRBJ2-5, with TRBD2 matching over 9 bases. The CDR3 is 15 residues long. The trim removed 0 bases at V and 5 bases at J, leaving 4 bases unmatched. Germline loops: CDR1 MRHNA, CDR2 SNTAGT. This CDR3 reads CASSDSAGGIETQYF. CDR3 nucleotide sequence: TGTGCCAGCAGTGACTCGGCGGGGGGGATCGAGACCCAGTACTTC.

This clone occurred once. This chain joins TRBV2 and TRBJ2-7, with TRBD2 as a possible D gene (6 bases). From germline, CDR1 is SNHLY and CDR2 FYNNEI. With 3 bases removed from V and 4 bases from J, the gap between germline ends came to 10 bases. The CDR3 has 13 residues. This CDR3 is CASSDGGVYEQYF. The CDR3 coding sequence is TGTGCCAGCAGTGATGGCGGGGTGTACGAGCAGTACTTC.

V and J are TRBV3-1 (or the pseudogene TRBV3-2) and TRBJ2-1; the D gene is possibly TRBD1 (6 bases). Trimming took 3 bases from V and 8 from J, leaving 8 bases between them. There are 12 residues in the CDR3. Germline assignment: CDR1 LGHDT and CDR2 YNNKEL (reference sequence). The CDR3 sequence: CASSHRGHEQFF. The DNA for the CDR3 is TGTGCCAGCAGCCACAGGGGTCATGAGCAGTTCTTC.

The chain joins TRBV7-9 to TRBJ1-4; weak D call: TRBD1 (6 bases). Trimming removed 3 bases at V and 3 bases at J, with 14 bases between. Germline assignment: CDR1 SEHNR and CDR2 FQNEAQ (reference sequence). This CDR3 spans 16 amino acids. CDR3 in amino acids: CASSLSNRVPNEKLFF. CDR3 nucleotides: TGTGCCAGCAGCTTGTCCAACAGGGTCCCTAATGAAAAACTGTTTTTT. Looking up the rest from reference TRBV7-9 and TRBJ1-4 gives the full variable domain: DTGVSQNPRHKITKRGQNVTFRCDPISEHNRLYWYRQTLGQGPEFLTYFQNEAQLEKSRLLSDRFSAERPKGSFSTLEIQRTEQGDSAMYLCASSLSNRVPNEKLFFGSGTQLSVL.

The J gene is TRBJ1-2, the V gene TRBV29-1; TRBD1 might be the D (6 bases). Trimming stripped 6 bases from V and 7 bases from J, with 15 bases between. CDR1 is SQVTM, CDR2 ANQGSEA, per germline. CDR3 size: 12 residues. The CDR3 DNA reads as TGCAGCGTCGGGACAAGGGGACCTGGCTACACCTTC. It is translated as CSVGTRGPGYTF.

This rearrangement joins TRBV7-2 to TRBJ2-1; 9 bases are a match to TRBD2. Germline CDR1 and CDR2: SGHTA and FQGNSA. CDR3 length equals 15 residues. Trimming cost V 5 bases and J 1 base; bases outside gene matches: 3. CDR3 coding DNA: TGTGCCAGCAGCCGGAGCGGGGGGTCCTACAATGAGCAGTTCTTC. Encoded protein: CASSRSGGSYNEQFF.

The gene calls are TRBV27 and TRBJ1-3; 8 positions agree with TRBD1. CDR3 length: 19 residues. The V and J ends lost 6 bases and 0 bases, in that order; junction bases with no gene match: 16. Germline CDR1 MNHEY, CDR2 SMNVEV (reference sequence). The DNA for the CDR3 is TGTGCCAGCAGGCGATCCGGGGCACAGGGGGTGAGCTCTGGAAACACCATATATTTT. Amino acids: CASRRSGAQGVSSGNTIYF.